This is a list of T cell receptor beta chains from one sample in a study of early T cells in non-severe SARS-CoV-2 infection. MiXCR, run by TCRdb on the 5' RACE reads, gives a single entry per CDR3 protein. The data hold fewer than 30,000 distinct CDR3 sequences, with 4.3% observed a single time. Sequencing input: whole blood. The receptors originated from an adult who was a healthcare worker with PCR-confirmed SARS-CoV-2 infection or an uninfected control (not recorded which). Both conserved end residues are part of each CDR3. The order of the fields is CDR3 protein, CDR3 DNA, clone size, CDR3 length, V gene, D gene, J gene. A D gene is named only where the DNA matches it firmly. A clone size is listed for some rows: how often the clone was seen (once, few, many), or a class if it is expanded.

CDR3aa: CASSFTADGTYEQYF
CDR3nt: TGTGCCAGCAGCTTTACAGCCGACGGAACCTACGAGCAGTACTTC
abundance: -
len: 15
v_gene: TRBV7-2
d_gene: -
j_gene: TRBJ2-7

CDR3aa: CASSTEGTQYF
CDR3nt: TGTGCCAGCAGCACCGAAGGGACCCAGTACTTC
abundance: many
len: 11
v_gene: TRBV5-6
d_gene: -
j_gene: TRBJ2-5

CDR3aa: CSVEFTGELPYNEQFF
CDR3nt: TGCAGCGTTGAATTTACCGGGGAGTTGCCCTACAATGAGCAGTTCTTC
abundance: many
len: 16
v_gene: TRBV29-1
d_gene: -
j_gene: TRBJ2-1

CDR3aa: CASSLAPGTEGTEQFF
CDR3nt: TGTGCCAGCAGCCTAGCCCCCGGGACTGAGGGCACTGAGCAGTTCTTC
abundance: many
len: 16
v_gene: TRBV3-1
d_gene: -
j_gene: TRBJ2-1

CDR3aa: CASNQGALGELFF
CDR3nt: TGTGCCAGCAATCAGGGGGCCCTCGGGGAGCTGTTTTTT
abundance: few
len: 13
v_gene: TRBV11-1
d_gene: TRBD1
j_gene: TRBJ2-2

CDR3aa: CASSSGTSGLDTQYF
CDR3nt: TGTGCCAGCAGTTCCGGGACTAGCGGGTTAGATACGCAGTATTTT
abundance: many
len: 15
v_gene: TRBV12-3/TRBV12-4
d_gene: TRBD2
j_gene: TRBJ2-3

CDR3aa: CASSQGPNTIYF
CDR3nt: TGTGCCAGCAGCCAAGGCCCGAACACCATATATTTT
abundance: -
len: 12
v_gene: TRBV3-1
d_gene: -
j_gene: TRBJ1-3

CDR3aa: CASSFGTYYGYTF
CDR3nt: TGTGCCAGCAGCTTCGGGACATACTATGGCTACACCTTC
abundance: many
len: 13
v_gene: TRBV13
d_gene: -
j_gene: TRBJ1-2

CDR3aa: CASSQEARTPYEQYF
CDR3nt: TGCGCCAGCAGCCAAGAGGCTAGAACTCCCTACGAGCAGTACTTC
abundance: many
len: 15
v_gene: TRBV4-3
d_gene: -
j_gene: TRBJ2-7

CDR3aa: CASSPTSGGPDTQYF
CDR3nt: TGTGCCAGCAGCCCAACTAGCGGGGGGCCAGATACGCAGTATTTT
abundance: few
len: 15
v_gene: TRBV12-3/TRBV12-4
d_gene: TRBD2
j_gene: TRBJ2-3

CDR3aa: CASSDREPLEQYF
CDR3nt: TGCGCCAGCAGTGACAGGGAGCCCCTCGAGCAGTACTTC
abundance: -
len: 13
v_gene: TRBV10-2
d_gene: -
j_gene: TRBJ2-7

CDR3aa: CAWSFAGGLYNEQFF
CDR3nt: TGTGCCTGGAGCTTCGCAGGGGGCCTTTACAATGAGCAGTTCTTC
abundance: -
len: 15
v_gene: TRBV30
d_gene: TRBD1
j_gene: TRBJ2-1

CDR3aa: CASSQDPSRTFNEQFF
CDR3nt: TGCGCCAGCAGCCAAGATCCCTCCCGGACTTTCAATGAGCAGTTCTTC
abundance: many
len: 16
v_gene: TRBV4-1
d_gene: -
j_gene: TRBJ2-1

CDR3aa: CAWRSQGNNSPLHF
CDR3nt: TGTGCCTGGAGATCCCAGGGGAATAATTCACCCCTCCACTTT
abundance: many
len: 14
v_gene: TRBV30
d_gene: -
j_gene: TRBJ1-6

CDR3aa: CSGQRGLSTDTQYF
CDR3nt: TGCAGCGGCCAGCGGGGGCTTAGCACAGATACGCAGTATTTT
abundance: few
len: 14
v_gene: TRBV29-1
d_gene: TRBD2
j_gene: TRBJ2-3

CDR3aa: CASSLARDIQYF
CDR3nt: TGTGCCAGCAGCCTCGCGAGGGACATTCAGTACTTC
abundance: -
len: 12
v_gene: TRBV2
d_gene: -
j_gene: TRBJ2-4

CDR3aa: CASSYSQLREETQYF
CDR3nt: TGTGCCAGCAGTTACTCCCAGTTGAGGGAAGAGACCCAGTACTTC
abundance: many
len: 15
v_gene: TRBV6-2/TRBV6-3
d_gene: -
j_gene: TRBJ2-5

CDR3aa: CASRTYGQEGYISGEQFF
CDR3nt: TGTGCCAGCAGGACCTATGGACAGGAGGGGTACATCTCGGGTGAGCAGTTCTTC
abundance: few
len: 18
v_gene: TRBV2
d_gene: -
j_gene: TRBJ2-1

CDR3aa: CASSPLSEAFF
CDR3nt: TGTGCCAGCAGCCCCCTATCAGAAGCTTTCTTT
abundance: -
len: 11
v_gene: TRBV7-2
d_gene: -
j_gene: TRBJ1-1

CDR3aa: CASSYLAGYNNEQFF
CDR3nt: TGTGCCAGCAGTTATTTAGCGGGATACAACAATGAGCAGTTCTTC
abundance: -
len: 15
v_gene: TRBV6-2/TRBV6-3
d_gene: TRBD2
j_gene: TRBJ2-1

CDR3aa: CASSYRDWVNTEAFF
CDR3nt: TGTGCCAGCAGTTACAGGGACTGGGTGAACACTGAAGCTTTCTTT
abundance: -
len: 15
v_gene: TRBV6-2/TRBV6-3
d_gene: -
j_gene: TRBJ1-1

CDR3aa: CSVEVMNEQFF
CDR3nt: TGCAGCGTTGAGGTTATGAATGAGCAGTTCTTC
abundance: -
len: 11
v_gene: TRBV29-1
d_gene: -
j_gene: TRBJ2-1

CDR3aa: CASRPAPGQALLRTEAFF
CDR3nt: TGTGCCAGCAGACCCGCTCCCGGACAGGCCCTTTTGAGGACTGAAGCTTTCTTT
abundance: many
len: 18
v_gene: TRBV6-2/TRBV6-3
d_gene: TRBD1
j_gene: TRBJ1-1

CDR3aa: CASSFSSKTQYF
CDR3nt: TGTGCCAGCAGTTTTTCGTCCAAGACCCAGTACTTC
abundance: -
len: 12
v_gene: TRBV12-3/TRBV12-4
d_gene: -
j_gene: TRBJ2-5

CDR3aa: CASSPWTGSNSPLHF
CDR3nt: TGCGCCAGCAGCCCGTGGACAGGGTCAAATTCACCCCTCCACTTT
abundance: many
len: 15
v_gene: TRBV4-1
d_gene: TRBD1
j_gene: TRBJ1-6

CDR3aa: CASRGTSGLGQFF
CDR3nt: TGTGCCAGCAGGGGGACTAGCGGATTAGGCCAGTTCTTC
abundance: -
len: 13
v_gene: TRBV6-2/TRBV6-3
d_gene: TRBD2
j_gene: TRBJ2-1

CDR3aa: CASSSGQGNEKLFF
CDR3nt: TGTGCCAGCAGCTCCGGACAGGGTAATGAAAAACTGTTTTTT
abundance: many
len: 14
v_gene: TRBV6-6
d_gene: TRBD1
j_gene: TRBJ1-4

CDR3aa: CASSLKQVEAFF
CDR3nt: TGCGCCAGCAGCTTGAAACAGGTTGAAGCTTTCTTT
abundance: -
len: 12
v_gene: TRBV5-1
d_gene: -
j_gene: TRBJ1-1

CDR3aa: CASSRDSGYEQYF
CDR3nt: TGTGCCAGCAGCCGGGACAGCGGCTACGAGCAGTACTTC
abundance: many
len: 13
v_gene: TRBV9
d_gene: TRBD1
j_gene: TRBJ2-7

CDR3aa: CASSVVPGSSYEQYF
CDR3nt: TGTGCCAGCAGCGTAGTTCCGGGGAGCTCCTACGAGCAGTACTTC
abundance: many
len: 15
v_gene: TRBV9
d_gene: -
j_gene: TRBJ2-7

CDR3aa: CAISVGGATDEQFF
CDR3nt: TGTGCCATCAGTGTGGGGGGCGCGACCGATGAGCAGTTCTTC
abundance: many
len: 14
v_gene: TRBV10-3
d_gene: -
j_gene: TRBJ2-1

CDR3aa: CASSSRTSGGVTGELFF
CDR3nt: TGTGCCAGCAGCTCCCGGACTAGCGGGGGGGTCACCGGGGAGCTGTTTTTT
abundance: many
len: 17
v_gene: TRBV11-2
d_gene: TRBD2
j_gene: TRBJ2-2

CDR3aa: CASSSGGLWEQYF
CDR3nt: TGTGCCAGCAGTTCAGGGGGCCTTTGGGAGCAGTACTTC
abundance: few
len: 13
v_gene: TRBV6-2/TRBV6-3
d_gene: TRBD1
j_gene: TRBJ2-7

CDR3aa: CASSPTPTAQYF
CDR3nt: TGTGCCAGCTCACCCACCCCTACGGCGCAGTACTTC
abundance: few
len: 12
v_gene: TRBV18
d_gene: -
j_gene: TRBJ2-5

CDR3aa: CASSSPPLSYKQYF
CDR3nt: TGTGCCAGCAGCTCCCCACCGTTAAGCTACAAGCAGTACTTC
abundance: -
len: 14
v_gene: TRBV7-8
d_gene: -
j_gene: TRBJ2-7

CDR3aa: CASSLGGPLGYEQYF
CDR3nt: TGTGCCAGCAGTTTAGGGGGACCCCTAGGCTACGAGCAGTACTTC
abundance: many
len: 15
v_gene: TRBV12-3/TRBV12-4
d_gene: -
j_gene: TRBJ2-7

CDR3aa: CASSQSGGIDSNQPQHF
CDR3nt: TGTGCCAGCAGCCAATCAGGAGGAATAGACAGCAATCAGCCCCAGCATTTT
abundance: -
len: 17
v_gene: TRBV4-2
d_gene: -
j_gene: TRBJ1-5

CDR3aa: CASSQRGSPEQFF
CDR3nt: TGTGCCAGCAGCCAGCGGGGGAGCCCTGAGCAGTTCTTC
abundance: many
len: 13
v_gene: TRBV3-1
d_gene: TRBD2
j_gene: TRBJ2-1

CDR3aa: CASSLLAGQRQPQHF
CDR3nt: TGTGCCAGCAGCTTACTTGCGGGGCAGAGGCAGCCCCAGCATTTT
abundance: many
len: 15
v_gene: TRBV7-2
d_gene: -
j_gene: TRBJ1-5

CDR3aa: CASSEAGGPSRAYEQYF
CDR3nt: TGTGCCAGCAGTGAGGCGGGAGGGCCGAGTCGGGCCTACGAGCAGTACTTC
abundance: many
len: 17
v_gene: TRBV6-6
d_gene: TRBD2
j_gene: TRBJ2-7

CDR3aa: CISVPEARLSDGATFSTDTQYF
CDR3nt: -
abundance: many
len: 22
v_gene: TRBV7-5
d_gene: -
j_gene: TRBJ2-3

CDR3aa: CASSQVVGTGSHHYEQYF
CDR3nt: TGTGCCAGCAGCCAAGTAGTGGGGACAGGCTCTCACCACTACGAGCAGTACTTC
abundance: many
len: 18
v_gene: TRBV4-2
d_gene: TRBD1
j_gene: TRBJ2-7

CDR3aa: CASSLSPPEFF
CDR3nt: TGTGCCAGCAGCTTAAGCCCCCCTGAGTTCTTC
abundance: few
len: 11
v_gene: TRBV7-2
d_gene: -
j_gene: TRBJ2-1

CDR3aa: CASSENREHYEQYF
CDR3nt: TGTGCCAGCAGTGAGAACAGGGAGCACTACGAGCAGTACTTC
abundance: many
len: 14
v_gene: TRBV6-6
d_gene: -
j_gene: TRBJ2-7

CDR3aa: CASYGGPRNTGELFF
CDR3nt: TGTGCCAGCTACGGGGGACCAAGGAACACCGGGGAGCTGTTTTTT
abundance: -
len: 15
v_gene: TRBV2
d_gene: -
j_gene: TRBJ2-2

CDR3aa: CSARATPPQNTEAFF
CDR3nt: TGCAGTGCTAGAGCTACACCCCCCCAGAACACTGAAGCTTTCTTT
abundance: few
len: 15
v_gene: TRBV20-1
d_gene: -
j_gene: TRBJ1-1

CDR3aa: CASTPRMLQGDRTDTQYF
CDR3nt: TGCGCCAGCACCCCGAGGATGCTACAGGGGGACCGCACAGATACGCAGTATTTT
abundance: many
len: 18
v_gene: TRBV5-1
d_gene: TRBD1
j_gene: TRBJ2-3

CDR3aa: CASSDQGGPAKNIQYF
CDR3nt: TGTGCCAGCAGTGATCAGGGGGGGCCGGCCAAAAACATTCAGTACTTC
abundance: many
len: 16
v_gene: TRBV2
d_gene: -
j_gene: TRBJ2-4

CDR3aa: CASSFGAARTYEQYF
CDR3nt: TGTGCCAGCAGCTTCGGGGCAGCGAGAACCTACGAGCAGTACTTC
abundance: -
len: 15
v_gene: TRBV7-2
d_gene: -
j_gene: TRBJ2-7

CDR3aa: CASSQNSRVETQYF
CDR3nt: TGCGCCAGCAGCCAGAACTCGAGGGTAGAGACCCAGTACTTC
abundance: few
len: 14
v_gene: TRBV4-1
d_gene: -
j_gene: TRBJ2-5

CDR3aa: CASSLDRVIQYF
CDR3nt: TGTGCCAGCAGCTTAGATCGGGTCATTCAGTACTTC
abundance: many
len: 12
v_gene: TRBV11-2
d_gene: -
j_gene: TRBJ2-4

CDR3aa: CASSQELLAGGPGELFF
CDR3nt: TGCGCCAGCAGCCAAGAGCTACTGGCGGGGGGGCCCGGGGAGCTGTTTTTT
abundance: -
len: 17
v_gene: TRBV4-3
d_gene: TRBD2
j_gene: TRBJ2-2